This passage covers 28 T cell receptor beta chains from one sample sequenced in a study of blood T cells in healthy people across ages. The second PCR ran roughly 6 to 11 cycles with a sample-barcoded 5' primer and J-beta primers. TCRdb reanalysed the 5' RACE reads using MiXCR and keeps one entry per CDR3 protein. The sample includes about 1,500,000 distinct CDR3 sequences, around 39% of them seen just once. Sequencing was done on a sample of blood. Source of these receptors: a woman aged 18-30 years in good health.

The chain is built from TRBV28 and TRBJ2-1; TRBD2 matches 15 bases. V lost 6 bases and J lost 0; bases outside the gene matches: 3. Looked up from germline, CDR1 is MDHEN and CDR2 is SYDVKM. The CDR3 has 17 residues. CDR3 sequence reads: CASRGTSGGLSYNEQFF. The CDR3 bases are TGTGCCAGCAGAGGGACTAGCGGGGGGCTCTCCTACAATGAGCAGTTCTTC. The full variable domain, in which reference TRBV28 and TRBJ2-1 provide the parts outside the CDR3, is DVKVTQSSRYLVKRTGEKVFLECVQDMDHENMFWYRQDPGLGLRLIYFSYDVKMKEKGDIPEGYSVSREKKERFSLILESASTNQTSMYLCASRGTSGGLSYNEQFFGPGTRLTVL.

The chain carries TRBV6-6 and TRBJ1-1; 8 positions agree with TRBD1. CDR3 length: 15 residues. Germline CDR1 MNHNY, CDR2 SVGAGI (reference sequence). V was clipped by 0 bases and J by 1 base; unmatched bases: 1. The DNA for the CDR3 is TGTGCCAGCAGTTACTCTGACAGGGGGAACACTGAAGCTTTCTTT. This translates into CASSYSDRGNTEAFF.

This clonotype was observed a handful of times. The V call is TRBV7-9, the J call TRBJ2-7; TRBD2 matches 8 bases. The junction had 8 bases not matched to a gene; V was cut back by 4 bases and J by 6 bases. Germline CDR1 is SEHNR and CDR2 is FQNEAQ (reference sequence). The CDR3 length is 14 residues. CDR3 coding DNA: TGTGCCAGCAGCTCGAGCGGGACTAGTGGCGAGCAGTACTTC. Protein product: CASSSSGTSGEQYF.

This clonotype was seen more than once but under ten times. The chain couples TRBV4-2 to TRBJ2-1; no firm D call. Per germline, CDR1 LGHNA and CDR2 YNFKEQ. The CDR3 is 18 amino acids. Trimming cost V 0 bases and J 4 bases, with 19 bases left between them. In DNA, the CDR3 is TGTGCCAGCAGCCAAGACTTCGGGTGGGCGAGCTCTTACAATGAGCAGTTCTTC. This codes for CASSQDFGWASSYNEQFF.

In regard to this clonotype: A much more abundant neighbour one base away suggests this may be a read error. The chain couples TRBV10-3 to TRBJ2-7; 9 bases fit TRBD2. Unmatched junction bases numbered 8, after V lost 2 bases and J lost 0 bases. The CDR3 length is 17 residues. The germline gives CDR1 ENHRY, CDR2 SYGVKD. The CDR3, as DNA: TGTGCCATCAGTGAGGGGAGACTAGCGGACACCTCCTACGAGCAGTACTTC. It is translated as CAISEGRLADTSYEQYF.

The rearrangement joins TRBV5-5 to TRBJ2-1; D gene unclear. The J call could be wrong; TRBJ2-7 is a better fit for the DNA end. This CDR3 is built from 17 residues. Germline V CDR1 and CDR2: SGHKS, YYEKEE (reference sequence). The CDR3 sequence is CASSFHRTRSSYNEQYF. CDR3 DNA: TGTGCCAGCAGCTTCCACCGGACCAGGAGCTCCTACAATGAGCAGTACTTC.

The chain carries TRBV6-5 and TRBJ1-6; D is unresolved. The CDR3 is 18 amino acids. Trimming left V 0 bases short and J 5 bases short, with 17 bases between. From germline, CDR1 is MNHEY and CDR2 SVGAGI. In DNA form, the CDR3 reads TGTGCCAGCAGTTACTCGAAAGCCAGGCCAGCTAATAATTCACCCCTCCACTTT. Residues: CASSYSKARPANNSPLHF.

The chain has TRBV6-5 and TRBJ1-2; maybe TRBD1 (5 bases). The CDR3 loop spans 12 amino acids. Deletions cut 0 bases from V and 8 bases from J, with 7 bases between. CDR1 is MNHEY, CDR2 SVGAGI, per germline. The CDR3: CASSYSGEGYTF. CDR3 coding DNA: TGTGCCAGCAGTTACTCAGGGGAGGGCTACACCTTC.

This clonotype was seen a few times. The chain carries TRBV7-8 and TRBJ2-7; 8 bases match TRBD1. The germline V gene has CDR1 SGHVS and CDR2 FQNEAQ. The CDR3 is 15 residues long. V dropped 1 base and J dropped 2; count of bases not matched to a gene: 4. The CDR3 bases are TGTGCCAGCAGCTTAGATCTACAGGGGGCCTACGAGCAGTACTTC. Its protein product is CASSLDLQGAYEQYF.

This sequence joins TRBV29-1 and TRBJ1-1, with TRBD1 as a possible D gene (5 bases). Between the trimmed V and J ends, which lost 0 bases and 7 bases, there was a span of 12 bases. CDR3 size: 13 residues. The V gene's germline CDR1 is SQVTM and CDR2 ANQGSEA. The CDR3 nucleotides read TGCAGCGTTGAAGATTTCAGACAGAATGAAGCTTTCTTT. Encoded protein: CSVEDFRQNEAFF. The whole variable domain, remainder taken from reference TRBV29-1 and TRBJ1-1, is SAVISQKPSRDICQRGTSLTIQCQVDSQVTMMFWYRQQPGQSLTLIATANQGSEATYESGFVIDKFPISRPNLTFSTLTVSNMSPEDSSIYLCSVEDFRQNEAFFGQGTRLTVV.

This clonotype was counted only a few times. This chain uses TRBV27 with TRBJ1-1; D is possibly TRBD1 (6 bases). The V end was cut by 3 bases, the J end by 3 bases, with 11 bases between. Germline CDR1 MNHEY, CDR2 SMNVEV (reference sequence). The CDR3 runs 14 residues. This chain's CDR3 is CASSLSGADTEAFF. In DNA form, the CDR3 reads TGTGCCAGCAGTTTGTCGGGGGCGGACACTGAAGCTTTCTTT.

The gene calls are TRBV20-1 and TRBJ1-1; D gene ambiguous. Per the germline V gene, CDR1 is DFQATT and CDR2 is SNEGSKA (reference sequence). V lost 6 bases and J 7 bases, leaving 15 bases between the germline ends. The CDR3 length is 12 residues. CDR3 residues: CSAPEGPREAFF. As DNA, the CDR3 is TGCAGTGCCCCTGAAGGCCCACGTGAAGCTTTCTTT.

The chain uses TRBV10-3 and TRBJ2-1, with 12 nucleotides matching TRBD2. Near its end, the DNA agrees better with TRBJ2-7, so the J call may be wrong. The CDR3 has 19 residues. From germline, CDR1 is ENHRY and CDR2 SYGVKD. Here the CDR3 reads CAISESSPSGGVAYNEQYF. CDR3 DNA: TGTGCCATCAGTGAGTCGAGTCCTAGCGGGGGGGTTGCCTACAATGAGCAGTACTTC.

CDR3 loop: CASTWGNGYTF. CDR3 DNA: TGTGCCAGCACTTGGGGAAATGGCTACACCTTC. V and J are TRBV2 and TRBJ1-2; no reliable D call. V lost 7 bases to trimming and J lost 6 bases, with 9 bases between them. Germline assignment: CDR1 SNHLY and CDR2 FYNNEI. The CDR3 consists of 11 residues.

This clonotype has only a few counts. The chain links TRBV7-9 to TRBJ1-1, with a possible D match to TRBD1 (5 bases). Germline CDR1 reads SEHNR; CDR2 reads FQNEAQ (reference sequence). V lost 1 base and J 7 bases, leaving 19 bases between the germline ends. CDR3 length equals 16 residues. The CDR3 loop reads CASSLVFMGESNEAFF. The CDR3, as DNA: TGTGCCAGCAGCTTAGTGTTCATGGGGGAAAGTAATGAAGCTTTCTTT.

This clonotype was seen just once. The chain combines TRBV7-2 with TRBJ2-1, with 10 bases that match TRBD2. Germline values: CDR1 SGHTA, CDR2 FQGNSA. V shed 2 bases and J 8 bases; nucleotides not matched to a gene: 6. The CDR3 has 15 residues. The DNA for the CDR3 is TGTGCCAGCAGCTTACTAGCGGGAGAGGGCTATGAGCAGTTCTTC. Protein product: CASSLLAGEGYEQFF.

The DNA for the CDR3 is TGTGCCAGCTCCCTAGGGGTTACTGGAAACACCATATATTTT. This sequence encodes CASSLGVTGNTIYF. The chain has TRBV12-3 or TRBV12-4 and TRBJ1-3; D perhaps matches TRBD1 (5 bases). V lost 8 bases and J lost 2, with 13 bases in between. The CDR3 contains 14 residues.

This clonotype came up many times. The J gene is TRBJ2-3, the V gene TRBV6-1; D remains unclear. Germline lookup yields CDR1 MNHNS and CDR2 SASEGT. V was clipped by 7 bases and J by 6 bases, with 14 bases between them. CDR3 length equals 13 residues. In DNA, the CDR3 is TGTGCCAGCAACACTGAGGACCCGGATACGCAGTATTTT. Amino acids: CASNTEDPDTQYF.

A note on this clonotype: The junction differs from germline at one of its ends, possibly a read error. The chain employs TRBV7-9 and TRBJ2-7, with TRBD2 matching over 10 bases. The CDR3 covers 17 residues. CDR1 and CDR2 (germline): SEHNR, FQNEAQ (reference sequence). For the CDR3, the DNA is TGTGCTAGCAGCCCGGGACTGACTAGCGGGTTCTCCTACGAGCAGTACTTC. Translating gives CASSPGLTSGFSYEQYF.

The V gene is TRBV27, the J gene TRBJ2-1; 7 bases map to TRBD2. There are 16 residues in the CDR3. Per the germline V gene, CDR1 is MNHEY and CDR2 is SMNVEV (reference sequence). V trimming: 6 bases; J trimming: 7 bases; junction bases outside the gene matches: 15. The CDR3, as DNA: TGTGCCAGCAGCCTCCTAGCGTTAAGGGGAGGGAATGAGCAGTTCTTC. As protein: CASSLLALRGGNEQFF.

This rearrangement joins TRBV10-3 to TRBJ1-4, with D possibly being TRBD1 (5 bases). V was pared by 2 bases and J by 7 bases, with 8 bases between. This CDR3 region has 13 residues. Germline V gene data show CDR1 as ENHRY and CDR2 as SYGVKD. This chain's CDR3 is CAISELTAEKLFF. The DNA of the CDR3 is TGTGCCATCAGTGAGCTGACAGCTGAAAAACTGTTTTTT.

In regard to this clonotype: This may be a read error, as it is one base from a much larger clone. J is TRBJ2-7 and V is TRBV12-3 or TRBV12-4; TRBD1 is a possible D gene (5 bases). The V end was cut by 6 bases, the J end by 2 bases, with 17 bases between. The CDR3 covers 15 residues. The CDR3, as DNA: TGTGCCAGCAGCTCGCCCACAGGACAACCCTACGAGCAGTACTTC. It translates to CASSSPTGQPYEQYF.

This chain connects TRBV3-1 to TRBJ2-7; 15 bases are a match to TRBD2. The V segment lost 0 bases and the J segment 6 bases; nucleotides outside the gene matches: 3. In germline, CDR1 is LGHDT, CDR2 YNNKEL (reference sequence). The CDR3 contains 16 residues. For the CDR3, the DNA is TGTGCCAGCAGCCAAGAGGGACTAGCGGGAGGCCTCGAGCAGTACTTC. The encoded protein is CASSQEGLAGGLEQYF.

This chain uses TRBV10-3 with TRBJ2-1; D gene unclear. The germline gives CDR1 ENHRY, CDR2 SYGVKD. Trimming took 5 bases from V and 13 from J, leaving 24 bases between them. The CDR3 has 15 residues. CDR3 sequence reads: CAISLTTEPPETQFF. Written as DNA, the CDR3 is TGTGCCATCAGTCTGACGACTGAGCCCCCAGAGACCCAGTTCTTC.

The gene calls are TRBV18 and TRBJ2-1; TRBD1 matches at 10 bases. Germline trimming cut 3 bases from V and 12 bases from J; bases unmatched to any gene: 11. The V gene's germline CDR1 is KGHSH and CDR2 LQKENI. The CDR3 has 15 amino acids. For the CDR3, the DNA is TGTGCCAGCTCACCGGGACAGGGGAGCAGGAAGGCGCAGTTCTTC. Protein sequence: CASSPGQGSRKAQFF.

This clonotype was seen only a few times. The V and J genes are TRBV11-2 and TRBJ2-1, with D perhaps TRBD1 (6 bases). Per germline, CDR1 SGHAT and CDR2 FQNNGV. CDR3 length equals 15 residues. Deletions cut 4 bases from V and 4 bases from J, with 14 bases between. CDR3 DNA sequence: TGTGCCAGCAGCTCCCGACAGGCGAAATACAATGAGCAGTTCTTC. Amino acid sequence: CASSSRQAKYNEQFF.

This clonotype was found a few times. The rearrangement links TRBV3-1 to TRBJ1-2, with TRBD1 as a possible D gene (6 bases). CDR1 is LGHDT and CDR2 is YNNKEL in the germline V gene (reference sequence). The CDR3 consists of 15 residues. V lost 4 bases, J lost 1 base, and 13 bases lay in between. The CDR3 nucleotides are TGTGCCAGCAGCCTACAGGGAGGGAATAACTATGGCTACACCTTC. It encodes CASSLQGGNNYGYTF.

This clonotype was seen a handful of times. CDR3 protein: CASEKESGGAFEQFF. CDR3 coding DNA: TGTGCCAGCGAGAAAGAGAGCGGGGGGGCCTTTGAGCAGTTCTTC. This chain connects TRBV6-2 or TRBV6-3 to TRBJ2-1; 10 bases fit TRBD2. The CDR3 has 15 residues. The J segment lost 9 bases and the V segment lost 8 bases, leaving 13 bases of the junction unmatched. Looked up from germline, CDR1 is MNHEY and CDR2 is SVGEGT.